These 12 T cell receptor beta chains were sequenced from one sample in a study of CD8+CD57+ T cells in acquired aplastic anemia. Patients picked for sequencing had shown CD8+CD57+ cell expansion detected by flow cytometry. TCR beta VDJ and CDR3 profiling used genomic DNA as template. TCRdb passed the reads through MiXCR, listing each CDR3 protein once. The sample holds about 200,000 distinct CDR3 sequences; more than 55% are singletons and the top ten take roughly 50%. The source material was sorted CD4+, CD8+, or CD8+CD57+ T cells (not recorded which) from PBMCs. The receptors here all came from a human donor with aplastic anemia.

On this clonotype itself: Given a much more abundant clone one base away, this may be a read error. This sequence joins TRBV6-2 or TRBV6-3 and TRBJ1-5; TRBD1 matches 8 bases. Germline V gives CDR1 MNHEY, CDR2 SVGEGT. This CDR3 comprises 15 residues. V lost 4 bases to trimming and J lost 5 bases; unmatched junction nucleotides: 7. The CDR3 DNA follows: TGTGCCAGCAGTTGCTCGACAGGGGAGGATCAGCCCCAGCATTTT. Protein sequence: CASSCSTGEDQPQHF.

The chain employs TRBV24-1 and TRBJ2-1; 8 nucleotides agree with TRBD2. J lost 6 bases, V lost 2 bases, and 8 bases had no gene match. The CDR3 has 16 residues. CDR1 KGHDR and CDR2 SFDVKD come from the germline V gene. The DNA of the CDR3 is TGTGCCACCAGTGATTCCGGGACTAGGGCGTTCAATGAGCAGTTCTTC. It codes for CATSDSGTRAFNEQFF.

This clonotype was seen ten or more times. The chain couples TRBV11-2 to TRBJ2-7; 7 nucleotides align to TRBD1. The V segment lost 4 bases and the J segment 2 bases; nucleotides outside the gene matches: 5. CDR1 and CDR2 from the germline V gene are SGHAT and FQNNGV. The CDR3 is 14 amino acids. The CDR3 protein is CASSSNRGAYEQYF. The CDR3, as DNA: TGTGCCAGCAGCTCAAACAGGGGAGCCTACGAGCAGTACTTC.

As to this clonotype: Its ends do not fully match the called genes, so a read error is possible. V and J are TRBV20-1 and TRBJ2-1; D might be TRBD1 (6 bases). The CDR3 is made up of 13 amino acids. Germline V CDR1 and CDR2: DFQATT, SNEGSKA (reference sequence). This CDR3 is CSARAAGVDEQFF. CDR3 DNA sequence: TGCAGCGCTAGAGCGGCAGGGGTAGATGAGCAGTTCTTC.

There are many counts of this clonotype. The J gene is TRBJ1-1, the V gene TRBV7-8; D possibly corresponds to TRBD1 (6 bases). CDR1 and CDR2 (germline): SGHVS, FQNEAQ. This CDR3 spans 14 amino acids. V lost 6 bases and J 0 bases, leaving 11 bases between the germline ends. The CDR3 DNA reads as TGTGCCAGCAGGCCCGGACAGTTGAACACTGAAGCTTTCTTT. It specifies CASRPGQLNTEAFF.

The CDR3 sequence: CASVPQGFEQYF. The CDR3 region has the DNA TGTGCCAGCGTGCCACAGGGGTTCGAGCAGTACTTC. The chain employs TRBV7-8 and TRBJ2-7, with 7 nucleotides matching TRBD1. The V segment lost 8 bases and the J segment 6 bases; nucleotides outside the gene matches: 7. The CDR3 contains 12 residues. Germline V gives CDR1 SGHVS, CDR2 FQNEAQ.

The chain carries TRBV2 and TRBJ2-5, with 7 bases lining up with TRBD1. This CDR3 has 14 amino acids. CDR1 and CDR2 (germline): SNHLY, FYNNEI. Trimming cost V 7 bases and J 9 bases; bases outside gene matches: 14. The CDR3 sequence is CASINSIQGSAQYF. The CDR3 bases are TGTGCCAGCATTAACTCCATACAGGGGAGTGCCCAGTACTTC.

CDR3 in DNA: TGTGCCATCAGTGGGGCAGGTACACGCGATGCTTTCTTT. Translating gives CAISGAGTRDAFF. This chain joins TRBV10-3 and TRBJ1-1; D gene unclear. The germline V gene encodes CDR1 ENHRY and CDR2 SYGVKD. The CDR3 length is 13 residues. V was cut by 4 bases and J by 11 bases, with 17 bases left in between.

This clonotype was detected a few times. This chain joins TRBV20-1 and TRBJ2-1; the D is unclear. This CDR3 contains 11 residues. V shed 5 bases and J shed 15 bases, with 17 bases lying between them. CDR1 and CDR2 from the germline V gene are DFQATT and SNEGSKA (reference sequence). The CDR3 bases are TGCAGTGCTGGGCTATGGAACCGGTTGTTCTTC. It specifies CSAGLWNRLFF.

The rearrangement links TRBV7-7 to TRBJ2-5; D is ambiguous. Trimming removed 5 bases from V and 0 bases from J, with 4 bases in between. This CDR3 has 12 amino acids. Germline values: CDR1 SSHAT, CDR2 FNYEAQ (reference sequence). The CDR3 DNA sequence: TGTGCCAGCAGCAAGGACCAAGAGACCCAGTACTTC. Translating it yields CASSKDQETQYF.

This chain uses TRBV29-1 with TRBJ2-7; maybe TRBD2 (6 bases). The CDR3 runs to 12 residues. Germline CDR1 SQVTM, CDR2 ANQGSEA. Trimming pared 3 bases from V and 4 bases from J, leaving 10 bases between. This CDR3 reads CSVEEGTYEQYF. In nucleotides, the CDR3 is TGCAGCGTTGAGGAGGGGACGTACGAGCAGTACTTC.

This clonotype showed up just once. The CDR3, as DNA: TGTGCCACCAGCAGACCATTTCCGGGACAGGGGCGATCCTACGAGCAGTACTTC. Residues: CATSRPFPGQGRSYEQYF. The rearrangement links TRBV15 to TRBJ2-7; 10 bases match TRBD1. The J segment lost 1 base and the V segment lost 2 bases, leaving 11 bases of the junction unmatched. CDR3 length: 18 amino acids. The germline V gene encodes CDR1 LNHNV and CDR2 YYDKDF (reference sequence).